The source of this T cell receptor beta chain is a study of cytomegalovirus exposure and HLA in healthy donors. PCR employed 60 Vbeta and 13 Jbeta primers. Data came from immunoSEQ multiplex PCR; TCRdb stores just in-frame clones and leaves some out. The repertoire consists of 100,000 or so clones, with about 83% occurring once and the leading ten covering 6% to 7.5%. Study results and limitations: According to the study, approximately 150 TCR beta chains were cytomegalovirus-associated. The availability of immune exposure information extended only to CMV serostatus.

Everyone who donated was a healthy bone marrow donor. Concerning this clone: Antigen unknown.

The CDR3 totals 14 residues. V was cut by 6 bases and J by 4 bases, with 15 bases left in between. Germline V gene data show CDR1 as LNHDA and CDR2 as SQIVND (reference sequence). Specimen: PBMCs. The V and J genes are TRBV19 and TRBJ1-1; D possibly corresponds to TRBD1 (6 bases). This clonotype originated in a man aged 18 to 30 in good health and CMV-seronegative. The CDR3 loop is CASRDRGWATEAFF. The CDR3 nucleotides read TGTGCCAGTAGAGATAGGGGGTGGGCCACTGAAGCTTTCTTT. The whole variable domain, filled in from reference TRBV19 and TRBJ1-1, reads DGGITQSPKYLFRKEGQNVTLSCEQNLNHDAMYWYRQDPGQGLRLIYYSQIVNDFQKGDIAEGYSVSREKKESFPLTVTSAQKNPTAFYLCASRDRGWATEAFFGQGTRLTVV.